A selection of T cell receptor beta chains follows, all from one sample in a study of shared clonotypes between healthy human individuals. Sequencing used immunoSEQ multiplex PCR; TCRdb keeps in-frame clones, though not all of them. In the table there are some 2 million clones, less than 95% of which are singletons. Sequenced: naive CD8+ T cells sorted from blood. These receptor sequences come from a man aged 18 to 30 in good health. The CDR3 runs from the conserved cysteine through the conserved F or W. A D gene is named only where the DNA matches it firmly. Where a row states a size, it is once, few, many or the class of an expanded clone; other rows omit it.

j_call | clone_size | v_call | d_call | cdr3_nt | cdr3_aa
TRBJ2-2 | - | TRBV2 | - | TGTGCCAGAGACGGGTTCAGGCGCACGGACACCGGGGAGCTGTTTTTT | CARDGFRRTDTGELFF
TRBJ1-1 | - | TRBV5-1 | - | TGCGCCAGCAGTTTACCTCGGGACGGAATGAACACTGAAGCTTTCTTT | CASSLPRDGMNTEAFF
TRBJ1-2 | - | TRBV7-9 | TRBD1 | TGTGCCCTCGAGAGCAGGGGGGAGTATGGCTACACCTTC | CALESRGEYGYTF
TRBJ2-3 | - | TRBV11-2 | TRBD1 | TGTGCCTCCACAGGGGACACAGATACGCAGTATTTT | CASTGDTDTQYF
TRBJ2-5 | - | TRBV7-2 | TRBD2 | TGTGCCAGCAGCTCTCGAGCGGGAATCCAAGAGACCCAGTACTTC | CASSSRAGIQETQYF
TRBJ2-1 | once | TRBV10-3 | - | TGTGCCATCAGTGACTCTCTCTCCTACAATGAGCAGTTCTTC | CAISDSLSYNEQFF
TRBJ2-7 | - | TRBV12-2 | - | TGTGCAAGTCGCTTTACCGCAGGATCCTACGAGCAGTACTTC | CASRFTAGSYEQYF
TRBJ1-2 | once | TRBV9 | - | TGTGCCAGCAGCGTAGTTAACTATGGCTACACCTTC | CASSVVNYGYTF
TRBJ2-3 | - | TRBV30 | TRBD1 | TGTGCCTGGGACGGGACAGAGCAGTATTTT | CAWDGTEQYF
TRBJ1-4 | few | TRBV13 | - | TGTGCCAGCAGCTTAGGGTGGGAAAAACTGTTTTTT | CASSLGWEKLFF
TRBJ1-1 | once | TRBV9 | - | TGTGCCAGCAGCGCGGGGGGATTGGGTGCTGAAGCTTTCTTT | CASSAGGLGAEAFF
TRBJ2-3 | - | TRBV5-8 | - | TGTGCCAGCAGTTCTGGGCGGGATACGCAGTATTTT | CASSSGRDTQYF
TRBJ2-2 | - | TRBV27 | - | TGTGCCAGCAGTTTAGCGGGGGCTACCGGGGAGCTGTTTTTT | CASSLAGATGELFF
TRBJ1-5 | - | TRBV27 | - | TGTGCCACCAAGATGGGGGACGCTAGCAATCAGCCCCAGCATTTT | CATKMGDASNQPQHF
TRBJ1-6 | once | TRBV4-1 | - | TGCGCCAGCAGCCAAGGGGGGGCTCGAAATTCACCCCTCCACTTT | CASSQGGARNSPLHF
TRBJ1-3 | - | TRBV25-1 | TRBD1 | TGTGCCAGCAGTCCAATACCGGGAGGACAGGTCGGGAACACCATATATTTT | CASSPIPGGQVGNTIYF
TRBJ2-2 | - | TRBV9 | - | TGTGCCAGCAGCTGGACCAGCCCCGGGGAGCTGTTTTTT | CASSWTSPGELFF
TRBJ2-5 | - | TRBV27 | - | TGTGCCAGCAGTTTATCTGGGGGTTGGACCCAGTACTTC | CASSLSGGWTQYF
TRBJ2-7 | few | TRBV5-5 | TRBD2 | TGTGCCAGCAGTTCCGGGACTAGCGGGAGTCTGTCCTACGAGCAGTACTTC | CASSSGTSGSLSYEQYF
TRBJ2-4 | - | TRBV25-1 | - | TGTGCCAGCAGTGTAGCAGGCATTCAGTACTTC | CASSVAGIQYF
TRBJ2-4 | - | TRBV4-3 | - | TGCGCCAGCAGCCAATCAAGGGCCGCCAAAAACATTCAGTACTTC | CASSQSRAAKNIQYF
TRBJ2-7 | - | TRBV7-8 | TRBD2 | TGTGCCAGCAGCTTAGCCCTAGCGGGAGGGCCGGAGTATTCCGAGCAGTACTTC | CASSLALAGGPEYSEQYF
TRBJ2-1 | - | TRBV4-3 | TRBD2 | TGCGCCAGCAGCCAACAATCTAGCGGGGGCTACAATGAGCAGTTCTTC | CASSQQSSGGYNEQFF
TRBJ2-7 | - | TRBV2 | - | TGTGCCAGCAGAGGGGACCACCCCGAGCAGTACTTC | CASRGDHPEQYF
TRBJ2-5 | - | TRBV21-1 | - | TGTGCCAGCAGCAATTCTTCCGAGGATCAAGAGACCCAGTACTTC | CASSNSSEDQETQYF
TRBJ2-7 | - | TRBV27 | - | TGTGCCAGCAGTCCTACCGGAGCTTACGAGCAGTACTTC | CASSPTGAYEQYF
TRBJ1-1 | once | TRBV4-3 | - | TGCGCCAGCAGCCTTGGAGGGGGGAACACTGAAGCTTTCTTT | CASSLGGGNTEAFF
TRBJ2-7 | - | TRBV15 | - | TGTGCCACCAGCAGAGACCGGACCAGAACCTACGAGCAGTACTTC | CATSRDRTRTYEQYF
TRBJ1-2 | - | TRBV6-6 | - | TGTGCCAGCAGGAGTGGGGGGGAGGAATTTGCGTGGGGCTACACCTTC | CASRSGGEEFAWGYTF
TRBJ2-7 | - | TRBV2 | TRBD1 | TGTGCCAGCAGTGAAGCGCTTGGGGACAGGGGGTATTCATTC | CASSEALGDRGYSF
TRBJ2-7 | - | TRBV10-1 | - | TGCGCCAGCAGTGAGTCGAGTGCCAGATTCTACGAGCAGTACTTC | CASSESSARFYEQYF
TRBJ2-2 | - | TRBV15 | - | TGTGCCACCACCTGGGGACACAGAACCGGGGAGCTGTTTTTT | CATTWGHRTGELFF
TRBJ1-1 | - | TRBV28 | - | TGTGCCAGCAGGGTTGGGGTGTATACTGAAGCTTTCTTT | CASRVGVYTEAFF
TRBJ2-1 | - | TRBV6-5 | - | TGTGCCAGCAGTTACTCGGCCCCTGCACGTGTCGATGAGCAGTTCTTC | CASSYSAPARVDEQFF
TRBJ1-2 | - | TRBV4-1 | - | TGCGCCAGCAGCCAAGATGGGGGGGCGGGCTACACCTTC | CASSQDGGAGYTF
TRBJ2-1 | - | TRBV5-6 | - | TGTGCCAGCAGCTTGCAGACCTACGAGCAGTTCTTC | CASSLQTYEQFF
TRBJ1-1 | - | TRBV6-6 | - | TGTGCCAGCAGTTACGTCCTGGGGGCAGGCACTGAAGCTTTCTTT | CASSYVLGAGTEAFF
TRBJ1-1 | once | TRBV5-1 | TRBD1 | TGCGCCAGCAGCTTGAGGGAACAGGGGGCTGTTCGAACTGAAGCTTTCTTT | CASSLREQGAVRTEAFF
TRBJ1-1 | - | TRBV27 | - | TGTGCCAGCAGAGCGGTCTTGAACACTGAAGCTTTCTTT | CASRAVLNTEAFF
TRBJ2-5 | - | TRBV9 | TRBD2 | TGTGCCAGCAGCGTATCCCTTCTAGCGGGGGGGCGGGAGACCCAGTACTTC | CASSVSLLAGGRETQYF